Presented here are 18 T cell receptor beta chains from one specimen sequenced in a study of T-cell memory formation after mild COVID-19 (dated by TCRdb to 2020 to 2023). The protocol used for the library was 5' RACE. Data came from an Illumina NovaSeq 6000. The raw public data were reprocessed by TCRdb itself: fastp quality trimming at Q25, MiXCR clonotype calling, in-frame beta chains only. Rows with a matching CDR3 protein are joined into one entry that keeps the most common DNA and genes. For this sample there are under 650,000 distinct CDR3 sequences; 15% to 20% appear just once. Clones ranked in the top ten supply approximately 12% of the sample. The specimen sequenced was PBMCs or a T cell subset sorted from them (not recorded which). The receptors originated from an adult woman who had mild COVID-19 (a few samples of this study predate the infection). The sample titles of this study are shuffled in the database, so cell type and time point are left out; the donor was told from shared clones.

The chain employs TRBV3-1 and TRBJ2-1; D may match TRBD1 or TRBD2 (6 bases each). This CDR3 spans 11 amino acids. V lost 4 bases and J 9 bases, leaving 7 bases between the germline ends. In germline, CDR1 is LGHDT, CDR2 YNNKEL (reference sequence). CDR3 nucleotide sequence: TGTGCCAGCAGCCGGGGGGCTGAGCAGTTCTTC. Translating gives CASSRGAEQFF.

CDR3 in amino acids: CSASRGGFNTEAFF. The CDR3 DNA follows: TGCAGTGCTTCCAGAGGGGGGTTTAACACTGAAGCTTTCTTT. The V gene is TRBV20-1, the J gene TRBJ1-1, with D maybe TRBD1 (6 bases). Germline-derived CDR1 and CDR2 are DFQATT and SNEGSKA (reference sequence). The CDR3 loop spans 14 amino acids. V shed 5 bases and J shed 2 bases, with 15 bases lying between them.

The genes are TRBV12-3 or TRBV12-4 and TRBJ2-3, with a tentative D call TRBD2 (6 bases). This CDR3 has 13 residues. The ends were cut back, 2 bases at V and 6 bases at J, with 9 bases in the middle. The CDR3, as DNA: TGTGCCAGCAGTTTAACGGAGGGGGATACGCAGTATTTT. Protein product: CASSLTEGDTQYF.

A few counts support this clonotype. The rearrangement uses TRBV13 and TRBJ1-2; D may be TRBD1 (5 bases). Germline-derived CDR1 and CDR2 are PRHDT and FYEKMQ (reference sequence). Trimming shortened V by 0 bases and J by 1 base, and 18 bases separated the two germline ends. This CDR3 has 18 amino acids. CDR3 amino acids: CASSLGRLARDSNYGYTF. In DNA form, the CDR3 reads TGTGCCAGCAGCTTAGGACGCCTCGCCAGGGATAGTAACTATGGCTACACCTTC. The variable domain in full, completed from reference TRBV13 and TRBJ1-2, reads AAGVIQSPRHLIKEKRETATLKCYPIPRHDTVYWYQQGPGQDPQFLISFYEKMQSDKGSIPDRFSAQQFSDYHSELNMSSLELGDSALYFCASSLGRLARDSNYGYTFGSGTRLTVV.

This clonotype has ten or more counts. Here the CDR3 DNA reads TGTGCCAGCAGCTTAACAGGAGATACGCAGTATTTT. Translated, it gives CASSLTGDTQYF. J is TRBJ2-3 and V is TRBV7-9; D possibly corresponds to TRBD1 (5 bases). The CDR3 has 12 residues. The germline V gene encodes CDR1 SEHNR and CDR2 FQNEAQ (reference sequence). Trimming shortened V by 2 bases and J by 5 bases, and 5 bases separated the two germline ends.

The genes are TRBV12-3 or TRBV12-4 and TRBJ2-7; TRBD2 matches 14 bases. Trimming cost V 6 bases and J 2 bases; bases outside gene matches: 9. This CDR3 is built from 17 residues. The chain's CDR3 is CASSHGLAGGTTYEQYF. Here the CDR3 DNA reads TGTGCCAGCAGCCACGGACTAGCGGGAGGAACTACCTACGAGCAGTACTTC.

A few counts support this clonotype. The chain uses TRBV5-4 and TRBJ2-3; D not certain. V lost 4 bases and J lost 5, with 11 bases in between. This CDR3 has 13 residues. The germline CDR1 and CDR2 sequences are SGHNT and YYREEE (reference sequence). CDR3 residues: CASSPGREDTQYF. Here the CDR3 DNA reads TGTGCCAGCAGCCCCGGTCGCGAAGATACGCAGTATTTT.

This clonotype turned up a few times. The rearrangement joins TRBV13 to TRBJ2-1; no clear D. Trimming removed 5 bases from V and 10 bases from J, with 12 bases in between. CDR3 length: 12 residues. CDR1 and CDR2 (germline): PRHDT, FYEKMQ (reference sequence). The CDR3 loop is CASSHRRGEQFF. CDR3 DNA: TGTGCCAGCAGCCATCGTCGCGGAGAGCAGTTCTTC.

The chain links TRBV5-1 to TRBJ2-7, with 9 nucleotides matching TRBD1. This CDR3 has 16 amino acids. The V gene end was trimmed by 2 bases and the J gene end by 5 bases; junction bases not matched to a gene: 11. The germline V gene has CDR1 SGHRS and CDR2 YFSETQ. The CDR3 DNA sequence: TGCGCCAGCAGCTTTGTGAGTGGGACAGGGCAGGACGAGCAGTACTTC. This encodes CASSFVSGTGQDEQYF.

As to this clonotype: The junction departs from the called germline gene at one end, perhaps through a read error. J is TRBJ2-2 and V is TRBV12-3 or TRBV12-4, with D maybe TRBD2 (6 bases). The CDR3 has 17 residues. CDR3 amino acids: CASSNFRRAGNTGELFF. DNA of the CDR3: TGTGCCAGCAGTAACTTTAGGCGGGCGGGGAACACCGGGGAGCTGTTCTTT.

This clonotype was seen a handful of times. The V gene is TRBV12-3 or TRBV12-4, the J gene TRBJ2-6; either TRBD1 or TRBD2 may fit D (5 bases each). The V and J ends lost 5 bases and 4 bases respectively, with 15 bases between them. CDR3 length equals 16 residues. The CDR3 here is CASSPAPGTGANVLTF. The CDR3 coding sequence is TGTGCCAGCAGTCCCGCCCCAGGGACCGGGGCCAACGTCCTGACTTTC.

The V call is TRBV5-5, the J call TRBJ2-7; perhaps TRBD1 as D (5 bases). The V end was cut by 5 bases, the J end by 5 bases, with 17 bases between. CDR3 length equals 14 residues. Per germline, CDR1 SGHKS and CDR2 YYEKEE (reference sequence). Here the CDR3 DNA reads TGTGCCAGCAGTGATACAGGTCCTTGGGACGAGCAGTACTTC. Its protein is CASSDTGPWDEQYF.

This clonotype was seen a handful of times. The chain combines TRBV19 with TRBJ2-5; 12 nucleotides align to TRBD1. The V and J ends lost 6 bases and 5 bases, in that order; junction bases with no gene match: 7. CDR3 length equals 15 residues. Germline-derived CDR1 and CDR2 are LNHDA and SQIVND (reference sequence). In nucleotides, the CDR3 is TGTGCCAGTAGCAGCGCCGGGACAGGGGGCGAGACCCAGTACTTC. Amino acids: CASSSAGTGGETQYF. Drawing the rest from reference TRBV19 and TRBJ2-5, the complete variable domain is DGGITQSPKYLFRKEGQNVTLSCEQNLNHDAMYWYRQDPGQGLRLIYYSQIVNDFQKGDIAEGYSVSREKKESFPLTVTSAQKNPTAFYLCASSSAGTGGETQYFGPGTRLLVL.

A few counts support this clonotype. The V and J genes are TRBV6-5 and TRBJ1-2; the D gene is possibly TRBD1 (5 bases). Germline V gene sequence: CDR1 MNHEY, CDR2 SVGAGI. This CDR3 is built from 12 residues. The V end was cut by 8 bases, the J end by 6 bases, with 13 bases between. The CDR3: CASGQGPDGYTF. Here the CDR3 DNA reads TGTGCCAGCGGCCAGGGACCCGATGGCTACACCTTC.

There are a few counts of this clonotype. The genes are TRBV29-1 and TRBJ2-7; D gene unclear. The ends were cut back, 1 base at V and 2 bases at J, with 3 bases in the middle. The CDR3 contains 11 residues. Germline-derived CDR1 and CDR2 are SQVTM and ANQGSEA. This chain's CDR3 is CSVEAPYEQYF. The CDR3 DNA reads as TGCAGCGTTGAAGCCCCCTACGAGCAGTACTTC.

The chain employs TRBV27 and TRBJ1-1; perhaps TRBD1 as D (6 bases). CDR1 and CDR2 (germline): MNHEY, SMNVEV (reference sequence). With 6 bases removed from V and 5 bases from J, the gap between germline ends came to 19 bases. The CDR3 has 15 residues. CDR3 sequence (DNA): TGTGCCAGCAGGAAGACAGGAATGGGGAAGACTGAAGCTTTCTTT. Translating it yields CASRKTGMGKTEAFF.

There are a few counts of this clonotype. This rearrangement joins TRBV5-1 to TRBJ2-2, with 7 bases identical to TRBD1. The CDR3 loop spans 15 amino acids. CDR1 and CDR2 (germline): SGHRS, YFSETQ. V was pared by 4 bases and J by 6 bases, with 9 bases of the junction left unmatched. In DNA form, the CDR3 reads TGCGCCAGCAGCACCCGACAGGGATTTCCCGGGGAGCTGTTTTTT. Translated: CASSTRQGFPGELFF.

This clonotype was recorded at least ten times. The genes are TRBV4-2 and TRBJ2-2, with TRBD2 identical over 10 bases. Unmatched junction bases numbered 7, after V lost 0 bases and J lost 6 bases. The germline V gene has CDR1 LGHNA and CDR2 YNFKEQ. This CDR3 contains 17 residues. This CDR3 is CASSQDASGRSAGELFF. In DNA form, the CDR3 reads TGTGCCAGCAGCCAAGATGCTAGCGGGAGATCGGCCGGGGAGCTGTTTTTT.